Shown below are 8 T cell receptor beta chains from a single sample sequenced in a study of OX40 agonist ivuxolimab in advanced cancers. Clones were sequenced by immunoSEQ multiplex PCR, and TCRdb holds only the in-frame ones, with some missing. The sample has about 8,300 clones; roughly 74% are singletons. Here the sequenced sample was CD4+ or CD8+ T cells sorted from blood, taken in a trial of the OX40 agonist ivuxolimab. The receptors come from an adult with an advanced solid tumor such as melanoma, head and neck, liver or kidney cancer.

J is TRBJ1-2 and V is TRBV6-5, with D uncertain. With 6 bases removed from V and 6 bases from J, the gap between germline ends came to 17 bases. The CDR3 covers 14 residues. The germline V gene has CDR1 MNHEY and CDR2 SVGAGI. As DNA, the CDR3 is TGTGCCAGCAGCCTAGTCGGGCAGAGAGATGGCTACACCTTC. Its translation is CASSLVGQRDGYTF.

V is TRBV4-1 and J is TRBJ2-5; 8 nucleotides agree with TRBD1. From germline, CDR1 is MGHRA and CDR2 YSYEKL. The CDR3 runs to 15 residues. Trimming cost V 3 bases and J 5 bases; bases outside gene matches: 8. The CDR3, as DNA: TGCGCCAGCAGCCACGACAGGGGCCTCGGGGAGACCCAGTACTTC. It specifies CASSHDRGLGETQYF.

The V and J genes are TRBV19 and TRBJ1-6; D call uncertain. V was trimmed by 5 bases and J by 15 bases, leaving 20 bases between them. This CDR3 is 14 amino acids long. Germline V CDR1 and CDR2: LNHDA, SQIVND (reference sequence). The CDR3 protein is CASSAAASYLDLHF. CDR3 DNA sequence: TGTGCCAGTAGTGCAGCCGCCTCATACCTTGACCTCCACTTT.

The chain has TRBV7-9 and TRBJ1-1; no firm D call. This CDR3 contains 11 residues. Germline CDR1 and CDR2: SEHNR and FQNEAQ (reference sequence). V lost 5 bases and J 5 bases, leaving 6 bases between the germline ends. CDR3 in amino acids: CASSPGTEAFF. DNA of the CDR3: TGTGCCAGCAGCCCCGGGACTGAAGCTTTCTTT. Full variable domain (rest looked up from reference TRBV7-9 and TRBJ1-1): DTGVSQNPRHKITKRGQNVTFRCDPISEHNRLYWYRQTLGQGPEFLTYFQNEAQLEKSRLLSDRFSAERPKGSFSTLEIQRTEQGDSAMYLCASSPGTEAFFGQGTRLTVV.

This clone was detected once. The chain combines TRBV5-4 with TRBJ2-7; 10 bases agree with TRBD2. The CDR3 extends over 15 amino acids. Trimming removed 4 bases from V and 3 bases from J; junction bases left unmatched: 7. Germline V CDR1 and CDR2: SGHNT, YYREEE (reference sequence). The CDR3 loop is CASSNPGTSVYEQYF. The DNA for the CDR3 is TGTGCCAGCAGCAATCCCGGGACTAGCGTCTACGAGCAGTACTTC.

The V gene is TRBV9, the J gene TRBJ2-1, with D unresolved. The CDR3 extends over 11 amino acids. Germline CDR1 and CDR2: SGDLS and YYNGEE. The V end was cut by 0 bases, the J end by 10 bases, with 5 bases between. CDR3 nucleotides: TGTGCCAGCAGCGTAGGTGTGGAGCAGTTCTTC. Its protein product is CASSVGVEQFF.

The V gene is TRBV19, the J gene TRBJ2-3, with TRBD2 as a possible D gene (5 bases). The germline V gene has CDR1 LNHDA and CDR2 SQIVND (reference sequence). V was trimmed by 3 bases and J by 1 base, leaving 8 bases between them. This CDR3 has 14 amino acids. CDR3 in amino acids: CASSIKRGTDTQYF. The CDR3 nucleotides are TGTGCCAGTAGTATCAAGAGGGGCACAGATACGCAGTATTTT.

The rearrangement links TRBV27 to TRBJ2-7; 9 positions match TRBD1. Trimming took 3 bases from V and 4 from J; bases not matched to a gene: 4. CDR1 is MNHEY and CDR2 is SMNVEV in the germline V gene (reference sequence). The CDR3 extends over 14 amino acids. CDR3 DNA sequence: TGTGCCAGCAGTTTTTACAGGGGGCCTTACGAGCAGTACTTC. Protein sequence: CASSFYRGPYEQYF.